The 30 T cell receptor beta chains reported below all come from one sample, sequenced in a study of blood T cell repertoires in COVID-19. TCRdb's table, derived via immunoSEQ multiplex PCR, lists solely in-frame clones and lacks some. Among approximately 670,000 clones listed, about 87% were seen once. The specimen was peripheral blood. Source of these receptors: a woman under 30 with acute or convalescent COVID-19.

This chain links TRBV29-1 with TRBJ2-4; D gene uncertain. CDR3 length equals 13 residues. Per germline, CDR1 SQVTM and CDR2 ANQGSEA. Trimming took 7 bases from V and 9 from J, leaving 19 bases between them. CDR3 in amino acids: CSATSYEDGIQYF. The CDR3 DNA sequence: TGCAGCGCTACGTCCTACGAAGATGGCATTCAGTACTTC.

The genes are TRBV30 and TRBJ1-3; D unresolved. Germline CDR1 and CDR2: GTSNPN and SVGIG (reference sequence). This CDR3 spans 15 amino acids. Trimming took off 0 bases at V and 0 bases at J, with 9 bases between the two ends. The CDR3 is CAWSVGRLSGNTIYF. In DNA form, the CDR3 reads TGTGCCTGGAGTGTGGGCAGGCTCTCTGGAAACACCATATATTTT.

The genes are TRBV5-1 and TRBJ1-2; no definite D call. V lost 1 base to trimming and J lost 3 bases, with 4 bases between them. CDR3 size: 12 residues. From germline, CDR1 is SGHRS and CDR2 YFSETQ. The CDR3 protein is CASSLTDYGYTF. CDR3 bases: TGCGCCAGCAGCTTGACAGACTATGGCTACACCTTC.

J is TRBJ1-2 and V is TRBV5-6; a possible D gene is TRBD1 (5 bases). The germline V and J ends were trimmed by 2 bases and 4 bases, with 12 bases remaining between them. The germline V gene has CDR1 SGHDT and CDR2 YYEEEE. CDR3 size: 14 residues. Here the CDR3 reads CASSFPGPFYGYTF. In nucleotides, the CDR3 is TGTGCCAGCAGCTTCCCAGGGCCCTTCTATGGCTACACCTTC.

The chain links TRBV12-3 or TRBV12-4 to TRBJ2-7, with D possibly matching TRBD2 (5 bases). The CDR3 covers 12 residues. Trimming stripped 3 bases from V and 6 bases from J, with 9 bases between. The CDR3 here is CASSLEAGEQYF. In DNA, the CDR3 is TGTGCCAGCAGTTTGGAGGCCGGCGAGCAGTACTTC.

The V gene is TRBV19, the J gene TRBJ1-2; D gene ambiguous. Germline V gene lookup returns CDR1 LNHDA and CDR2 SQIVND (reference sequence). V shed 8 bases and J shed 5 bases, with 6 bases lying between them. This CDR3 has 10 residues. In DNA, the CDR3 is TGTGCCAGTCCACGGTATGGCTACACCTTC. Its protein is CASPRYGYTF.

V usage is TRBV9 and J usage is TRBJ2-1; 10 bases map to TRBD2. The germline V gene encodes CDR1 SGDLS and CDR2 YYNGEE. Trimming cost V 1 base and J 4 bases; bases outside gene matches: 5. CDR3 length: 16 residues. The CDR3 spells CASSVWLAGDYNEQFF. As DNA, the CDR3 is TGTGCCAGCAGCGTATGGCTAGCGGGGGATTACAATGAGCAGTTCTTC.

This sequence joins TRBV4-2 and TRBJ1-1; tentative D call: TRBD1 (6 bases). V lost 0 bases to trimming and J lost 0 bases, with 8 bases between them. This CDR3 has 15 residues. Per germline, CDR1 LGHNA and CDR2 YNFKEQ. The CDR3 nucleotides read TGTGCCAGCAGCCAAGAGGGGACACTGAACACTGAAGCTTTCTTT. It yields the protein CASSQEGTLNTEAFF.

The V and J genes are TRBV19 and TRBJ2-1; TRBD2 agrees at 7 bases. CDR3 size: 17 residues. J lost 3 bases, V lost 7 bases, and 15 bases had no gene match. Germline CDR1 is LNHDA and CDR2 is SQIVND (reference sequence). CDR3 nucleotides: TGTGCCAGTACCACGTGGGAGGGCCCCGACAACTACAATGAGCAGTTCTTC. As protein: CASTTWEGPDNYNEQFF. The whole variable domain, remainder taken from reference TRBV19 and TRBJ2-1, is DGGITQSPKYLFRKEGQNVTLSCEQNLNHDAMYWYRQDPGQGLRLIYYSQIVNDFQKGDIAEGYSVSREKKESFPLTVTSAQKNPTAFYLCASTTWEGPDNYNEQFFGPGTRLTVL.

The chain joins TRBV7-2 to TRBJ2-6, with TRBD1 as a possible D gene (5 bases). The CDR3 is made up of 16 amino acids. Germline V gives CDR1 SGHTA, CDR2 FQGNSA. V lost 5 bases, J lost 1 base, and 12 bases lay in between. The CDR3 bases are TGTGCCAGCAGCCCAATGACAGTTTCTGGGGCCAACGTCCTGACTTTC. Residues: CASSPMTVSGANVLTF.

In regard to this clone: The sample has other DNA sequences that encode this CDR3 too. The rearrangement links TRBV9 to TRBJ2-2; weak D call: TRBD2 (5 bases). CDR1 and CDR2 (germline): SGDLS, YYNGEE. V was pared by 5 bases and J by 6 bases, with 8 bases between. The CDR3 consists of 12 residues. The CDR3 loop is CASSAGAGELFF. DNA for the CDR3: TGTGCCAGCAGTGCCGGGGCCGGGGAGCTGTTTTTT.

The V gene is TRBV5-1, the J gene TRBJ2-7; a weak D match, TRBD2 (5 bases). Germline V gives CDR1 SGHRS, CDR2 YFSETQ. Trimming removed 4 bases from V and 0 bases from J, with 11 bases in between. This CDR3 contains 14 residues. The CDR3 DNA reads TGCGCCAGCAGCGAGCGAGGGAACTCCTACGAGCAGTACTTC. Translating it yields CASSERGNSYEQYF. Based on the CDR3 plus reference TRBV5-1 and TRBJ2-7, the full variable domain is KAGVTQTPRYLIKTRGQQVTLSCSPISGHRSVSWYQQTPGQGLQFLFEYFSETQRNKGNFPGRFSGRQFSNSRSEMNVSTLELGDSALYLCASSERGNSYEQYFGPGTRLTVT.

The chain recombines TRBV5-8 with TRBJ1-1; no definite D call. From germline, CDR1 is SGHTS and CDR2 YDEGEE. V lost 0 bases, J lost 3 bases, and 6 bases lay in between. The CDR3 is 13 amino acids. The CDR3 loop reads CASSLVHYTEAFF. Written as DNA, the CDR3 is TGTGCCAGCAGCTTGGTCCACTACACTGAAGCTTTCTTT.

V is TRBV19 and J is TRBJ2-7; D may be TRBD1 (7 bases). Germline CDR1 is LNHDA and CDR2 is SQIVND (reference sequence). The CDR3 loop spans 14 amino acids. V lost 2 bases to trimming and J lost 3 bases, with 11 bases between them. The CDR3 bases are TGTGCCAGTAGTATACAGGGGGAGGTCTACGAGCAGTACTTC. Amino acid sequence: CASSIQGEVYEQYF.

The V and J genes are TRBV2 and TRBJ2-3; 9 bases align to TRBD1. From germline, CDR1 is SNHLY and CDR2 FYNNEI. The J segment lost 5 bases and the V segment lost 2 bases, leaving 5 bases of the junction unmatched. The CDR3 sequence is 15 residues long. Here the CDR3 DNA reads TGTGCCAGCAGTGAACCGGGACAGGGCATAGATACGCAGTATTTT. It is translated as CASSEPGQGIDTQYF.

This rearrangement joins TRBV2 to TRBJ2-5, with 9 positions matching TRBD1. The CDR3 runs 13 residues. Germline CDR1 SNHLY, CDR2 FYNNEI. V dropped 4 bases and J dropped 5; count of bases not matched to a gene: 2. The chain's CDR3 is CASSGDRDETQYF. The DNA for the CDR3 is TGTGCCAGCAGTGGGGACAGGGATGAGACCCAGTACTTC.

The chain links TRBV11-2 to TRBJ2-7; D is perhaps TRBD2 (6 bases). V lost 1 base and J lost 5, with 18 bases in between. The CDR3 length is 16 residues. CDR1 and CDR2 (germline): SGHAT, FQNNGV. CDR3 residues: CASSLVFGSGPNEQYF. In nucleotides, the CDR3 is TGTGCCAGCAGCTTAGTTTTCGGAAGCGGGCCAAACGAGCAGTACTTC.

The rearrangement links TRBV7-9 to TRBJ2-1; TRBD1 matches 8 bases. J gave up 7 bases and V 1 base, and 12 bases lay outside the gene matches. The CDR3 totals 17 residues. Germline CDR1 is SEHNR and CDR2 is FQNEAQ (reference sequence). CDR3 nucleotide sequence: TGTGCCAGCAGCTTAGGCCCTTGGCAGGGGGCGAGGAATGAGCAGTTCTTC. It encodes CASSLGPWQGARNEQFF. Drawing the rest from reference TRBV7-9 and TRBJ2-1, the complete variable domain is DTGVSQNPRHKITKRGQNVTFRCDPISEHNRLYWYRQTLGQGPEFLTYFQNEAQLEKSRLLSDRFSAERPKGSFSTLEIQRTEQGDSAMYLCASSLGPWQGARNEQFFGPGTRLTVL.

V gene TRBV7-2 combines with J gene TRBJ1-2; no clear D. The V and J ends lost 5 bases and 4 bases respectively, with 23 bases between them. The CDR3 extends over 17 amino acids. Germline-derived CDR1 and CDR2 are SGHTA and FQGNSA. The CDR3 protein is CASSPLRLESFLYGYTF. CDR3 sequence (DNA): TGTGCCAGCAGCCCCCTGAGGCTAGAGAGTTTTCTCTATGGCTACACCTTC.

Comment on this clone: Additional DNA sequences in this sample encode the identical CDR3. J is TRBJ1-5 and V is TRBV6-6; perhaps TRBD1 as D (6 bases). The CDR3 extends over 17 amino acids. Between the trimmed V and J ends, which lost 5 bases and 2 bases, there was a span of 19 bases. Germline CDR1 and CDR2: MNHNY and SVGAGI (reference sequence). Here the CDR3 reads CASSRKQGSSRNQPQHF. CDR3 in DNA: TGTGCCAGCAGTCGGAAACAGGGTTCGAGTCGCAATCAGCCCCAGCATTTT.

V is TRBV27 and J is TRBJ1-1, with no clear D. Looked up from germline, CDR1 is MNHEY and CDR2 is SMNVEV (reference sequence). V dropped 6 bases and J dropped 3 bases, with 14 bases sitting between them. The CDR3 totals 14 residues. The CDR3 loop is CASREYSADTEAFF. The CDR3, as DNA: TGTGCCAGCAGGGAGTATTCTGCGGACACTGAAGCTTTCTTT.

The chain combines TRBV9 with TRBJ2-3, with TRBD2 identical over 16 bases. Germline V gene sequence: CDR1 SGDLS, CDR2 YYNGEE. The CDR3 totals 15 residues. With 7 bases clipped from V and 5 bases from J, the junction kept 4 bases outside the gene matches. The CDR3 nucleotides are TGTGCCAGCGGGACTAGCGGGGGGGCCGAAGATACGCAGTATTTT. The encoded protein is CASGTSGGAEDTQYF.

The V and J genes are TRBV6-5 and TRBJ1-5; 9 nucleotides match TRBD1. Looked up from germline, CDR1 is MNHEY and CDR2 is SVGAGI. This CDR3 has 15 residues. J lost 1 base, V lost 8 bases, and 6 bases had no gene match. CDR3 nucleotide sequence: TGTGCCAGCTGGGTACAGGGGGCCAGCAATCAGCCCCAGCATTTT. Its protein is CASWVQGASNQPQHF.

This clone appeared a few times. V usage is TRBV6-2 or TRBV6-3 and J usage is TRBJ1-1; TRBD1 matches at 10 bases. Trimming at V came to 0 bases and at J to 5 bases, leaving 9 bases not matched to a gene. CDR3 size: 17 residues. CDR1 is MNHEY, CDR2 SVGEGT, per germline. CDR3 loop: CASSYSSTGGVRTEAFF. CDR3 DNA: TGTGCCAGCAGTTACTCTTCGACAGGGGGCGTACGGACTGAAGCTTTCTTT.

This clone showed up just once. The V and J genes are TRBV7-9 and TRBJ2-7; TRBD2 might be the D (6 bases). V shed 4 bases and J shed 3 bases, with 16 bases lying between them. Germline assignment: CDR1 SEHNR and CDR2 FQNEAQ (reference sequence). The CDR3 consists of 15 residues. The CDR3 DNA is TGTGCCAGCAGCTCCCCCCTCGGGGGATTCTACGAGCAGTACTTC. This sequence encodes CASSSPLGGFYEQYF.

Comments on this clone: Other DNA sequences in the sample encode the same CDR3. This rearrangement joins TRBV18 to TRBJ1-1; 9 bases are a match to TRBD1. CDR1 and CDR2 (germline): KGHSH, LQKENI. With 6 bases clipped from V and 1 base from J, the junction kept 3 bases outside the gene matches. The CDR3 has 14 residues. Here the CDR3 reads CASSQDRGNTEAFF. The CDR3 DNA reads TGTGCCAGCTCCCAGGACAGGGGGAACACTGAAGCTTTCTTT.

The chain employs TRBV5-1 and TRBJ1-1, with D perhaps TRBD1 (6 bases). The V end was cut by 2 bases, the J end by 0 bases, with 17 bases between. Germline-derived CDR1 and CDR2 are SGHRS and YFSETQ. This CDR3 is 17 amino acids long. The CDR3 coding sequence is TGCGCCAGCAGCTTCACGCCGGGACAACTCATGAACACTGAAGCTTTCTTT. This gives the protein CASSFTPGQLMNTEAFF.

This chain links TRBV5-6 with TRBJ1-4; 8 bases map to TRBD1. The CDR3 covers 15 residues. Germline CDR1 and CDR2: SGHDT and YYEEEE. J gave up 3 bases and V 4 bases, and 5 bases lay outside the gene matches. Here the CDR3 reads CASSGTGGPNEKLFF. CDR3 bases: TGTGCCAGCAGCGGTACAGGGGGTCCTAATGAAAAACTGTTTTTT. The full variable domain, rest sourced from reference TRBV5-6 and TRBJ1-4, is DAGVTQSPTHLIKTRGQQVTLRCSPKSGHDTVSWYQQALGQGPQFIFQYYEEEERQRGNFPDRFSGHQFPNYSSELNVNALLLGDSALYLCASSGTGGPNEKLFFGSGTQLSVL.

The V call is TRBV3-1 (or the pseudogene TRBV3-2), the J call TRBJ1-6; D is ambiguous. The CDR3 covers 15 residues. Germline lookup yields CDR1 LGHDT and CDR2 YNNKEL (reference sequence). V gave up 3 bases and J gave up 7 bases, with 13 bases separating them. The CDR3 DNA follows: TGTGCCAGCAGCCAGGGTAGGGCGGGAAATTCACCCCTCCACTTT. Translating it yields CASSQGRAGNSPLHF.

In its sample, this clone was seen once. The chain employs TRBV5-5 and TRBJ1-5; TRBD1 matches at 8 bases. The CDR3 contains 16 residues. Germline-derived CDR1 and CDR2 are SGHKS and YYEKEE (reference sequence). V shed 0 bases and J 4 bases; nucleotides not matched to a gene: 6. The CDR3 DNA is TGTGCCAGCAGCTTGGGTCAGGGGGCAGGAAATCAGCCCCAGCATTTT. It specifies CASSLGQGAGNQPQHF.